Listed here are 25 T cell receptor beta chains from one sample, sequenced in a study of blood T cell repertoires in COVID-19 (dated by TCRdb to the early 2020s). Libraries were made using the immunoSEQ multiplex PCR assay. The table comes from immuneACCESS by way of TCRdb, which keeps in-frame sequences with V and J called. Part of the clones is missing from these tables; in studies checked, under half for an unresolved V gene and the rest for unknown reasons. The sample yields over 100,000 clones; 87% were counted once. The top ten clonotypes cover under 2.5% of the sample. Sequenced: peripheral blood. Receptors were obtained from a man between 50 and 59 years old with active COVID-19.

The genes are TRBV5-8 and TRBJ2-5, with D unclear. V lost 3 bases and J 7 bases, leaving 13 bases between the germline ends. The length of the CDR3 is 13 residues. From germline, CDR1 is SGHTS and CDR2 YDEGEE. The CDR3 is CASSSDTARTQYF. CDR3 coding DNA: TGTGCCAGCAGCTCTGACACGGCGAGGACCCAGTACTTC.

The rearrangement joins TRBV3-1 (or the pseudogene TRBV3-2) to TRBJ2-1; 10 bases fit TRBD2. V trimming: 0 bases; J trimming: 10 bases; junction bases outside the gene matches: 15. CDR1 and CDR2 from the germline V gene are LGHDT and YNNKEL (reference sequence). The CDR3 has 18 residues. DNA of the CDR3: TGTGCCAGCAGCCAAGAATTTCGGCTAGCGGGGGACCAACAGGAGCAGTTCTTC. Its translation: CASSQEFRLAGDQQEQFF.

The chain joins TRBV20-1 to TRBJ2-1, with D maybe TRBD2 (6 bases). The ends were cut back, 3 bases at V and 7 bases at J, with 16 bases in the middle. The CDR3 loop spans 14 amino acids. Germline-derived CDR1 and CDR2 are DFQATT and SNEGSKA (reference sequence). In DNA, the CDR3 is TGCAGTGCTAGTCAGTCGGGCGGGAAGAATGAGCAGTTCTTC. This codes for CSASQSGGKNEQFF.

The V and J genes are TRBV10-3 and TRBJ1-2, with 7 bases lining up with TRBD1. Germline lookup yields CDR1 ENHRY and CDR2 SYGVKD. This CDR3 is built from 14 residues. Unmatched junction bases numbered 4, after V lost 2 bases and J lost 4 bases. CDR3 residues: CAISEGTALYGYTF. CDR3 nucleotides: TGTGCCATCAGTGAGGGGACAGCTCTCTATGGCTACACCTTC.

J is TRBJ1-6 and V is TRBV4-2; D is unclear. Trimming took 0 bases from V and 7 from J, leaving 4 bases between them. Germline loops: CDR1 LGHNA, CDR2 YNFKEQ. The CDR3 is 13 amino acids. The CDR3 nucleotides read TGTGCCAGCAGCCAAGATGAGAATTCACCCCTCCACTTT. Translation gives CASSQDENSPLHF.

This chain connects TRBV6-2 or TRBV6-3 to TRBJ1-1, with 8 positions matching TRBD1. This CDR3 has 14 residues. Germline V CDR1 and CDR2: MNHEY, SVGEGT. V was clipped by 0 bases and J by 12 bases; unmatched bases: 9. CDR3 in DNA: TGTGCCAGCAGTTACTCGGGCAGGGGGCAGGAAACTTTCTTT. This codes for CASSYSGRGQETFF.

The rearrangement links TRBV9 to TRBJ1-2, with TRBD1 as a possible D gene (6 bases). Germline V gives CDR1 SGDLS, CDR2 YYNGEE. This CDR3 is 12 amino acids long. V gave up 6 bases and J gave up 8 bases, with 14 bases separating them. CDR3 amino acids: CASIRTVRGYTF. The CDR3 region has the DNA TGTGCCAGCATAAGGACAGTGCGGGGCTACACCTTC.

V and J are TRBV9 and TRBJ2-5; 13 bases fit TRBD2. Germline lookup yields CDR1 SGDLS and CDR2 YYNGEE. Trimming removed 4 bases from V and 7 bases from J; junction bases left unmatched: 7. CDR3 length: 15 amino acids. The CDR3 reads CASSKGTSGDGTQYF. The CDR3 DNA follows: TGTGCCAGCAGCAAGGGGACTAGCGGGGATGGGACCCAGTACTTC.

This clone was picked up one time. The V gene is TRBV5-1, the J gene TRBJ1-2; D gene ambiguous. V was pared by 8 bases and J by 4 bases, with 12 bases between. Germline assignment: CDR1 SGHRS and CDR2 YFSETQ. The CDR3 loop spans 12 amino acids. As DNA, the CDR3 is TGCGCCAGTAGTAACGATTTCTATGGCTACACCTTC. Protein product: CASSNDFYGYTF. Full variable domain (remainder filled in from reference TRBV5-1 and TRBJ1-2): KAGVTQTPRYLIKTRGQQVTLSCSPISGHRSVSWYQQTPGQGLQFLFEYFSETQRNKGNFPGRFSGRQFSNSRSEMNVSTLELGDSALYLCASSNDFYGYTFGSGTRLTVV.

The chain employs TRBV4-1 and TRBJ2-3, with TRBD1 matching over 8 bases. Germline loops: CDR1 MGHRA, CDR2 YSYEKL. Unmatched junction bases numbered 3, after V lost 2 bases and J lost 5 bases. This CDR3 comprises 14 residues. DNA of the CDR3: TGCGCCAGCAGCCAAAGGACAGGGCGAGATACGCAGTATTTT. This codes for CASSQRTGRDTQYF.

This clone was detected only once. This sequence joins TRBV6-5 and TRBJ1-5, with 8 bases fitting TRBD1. The V segment lost 8 bases and the J segment 4 bases; nucleotides outside the gene matches: 7. The germline gives CDR1 MNHEY, CDR2 SVGAGI. The CDR3 is 14 amino acids. CDR3 sequence: CASAGQGWNQPQHF. CDR3 in DNA: TGTGCCAGCGCTGGACAGGGTTGGAATCAGCCCCAGCATTTT.

J is TRBJ2-1 and V is TRBV5-1; 8 bases map to TRBD2. The ends lost 0 bases at V and 6 bases at J; junction bases unmatched: 8. The CDR3 totals 16 residues. Germline CDR1 is SGHRS and CDR2 is YFSETQ. CDR3 nucleotide sequence: TGCGCCAGCAGCTTGGTGTGGCGGGGGGCCACCAATGAGCAGTTCTTC. Its protein product is CASSLVWRGATNEQFF.

The V call is TRBV6-4, the J call TRBJ2-3, with D possibly TRBD1 on 6 matching bases. The CDR3 covers 14 residues. V lost 5 bases to trimming and J lost 6 bases, with 15 bases between them. In germline, CDR1 is MRHNA, CDR2 SNTAGT. CDR3 region: CASSRGGEGDTQYF. DNA for the CDR3: TGTGCCAGCAGTAGAGGGGGAGAAGGCGATACGCAGTATTTT.

The V call is TRBV5-4, the J call TRBJ1-1; 7 bases are a match to TRBD1. The CDR3 is 16 amino acids. Germline loops: CDR1 SGHNT, CDR2 YYREEE (reference sequence). The ends lost 0 bases at V and 4 bases at J; junction bases unmatched: 9. The CDR3 is CASSLGQGGRATEAFF. CDR3 nucleotides: TGTGCCAGCAGCTTGGGGCAGGGGGGACGAGCCACTGAAGCTTTCTTT.

This sequence joins TRBV5-5 and TRBJ2-2; 8 positions match TRBD2. The CDR3 spans 17 residues. Germline values: CDR1 SGHKS, CDR2 YYEKEE (reference sequence). Trimming at V came to 5 bases and at J to 0 bases, leaving 9 bases not matched to a gene. The chain's CDR3 is CASSRMAGGPNTGELFF. CDR3 coding DNA: TGTGCCAGCAGTCGGATGGCGGGGGGTCCGAACACCGGGGAGCTGTTTTTT.

The J gene is TRBJ1-5, the V gene TRBV2; perhaps TRBD1 as D (5 bases). Trimming shortened V by 2 bases and J by 0 bases, and 8 bases separated the two germline ends. This CDR3 is 15 amino acids long. CDR1 and CDR2 (germline): SNHLY, FYNNEI. CDR3 DNA: TGTGCCAGCAGTGAAAGGGGCCTTAGCAATCAGCCCCAGCATTTT. It encodes CASSERGLSNQPQHF. Variable domain in full (rest from reference TRBV2 and TRBJ1-5): EPEVTQTPSHQVTQMGQEVILRCVPISNHLYFYWYRQILGQKVEFLVSFYNNEISEKSEIFDDQFSVERPDGSNFTLKIRSTKLEDSAMYFCASSERGLSNQPQHFGDGTRLSIL.

V gene TRBV30 combines with J gene TRBJ1-4; tentatively, D is TRBD1 (5 bases). The CDR3 covers 12 residues. V was trimmed by 0 bases and J by 10 bases, leaving 9 bases between them. Germline CDR1 and CDR2: GTSNPN and SVGIG (reference sequence). CDR3 residues: CAWSVGEGKLFF. CDR3 bases: TGTGCCTGGAGTGTAGGGGAGGGAAAACTGTTTTTT.

This sequence joins TRBV3-1 (or the pseudogene TRBV3-2) and TRBJ2-5, with D possibly matching TRBD1 (6 bases). Between the trimmed V and J ends, which lost 4 bases and 1 base, there was a span of 7 bases. The CDR3 runs to 13 residues. Germline V gives CDR1 LGHDT, CDR2 YNNKEL (reference sequence). CDR3 DNA: TGTGCCAGCAGCCCAGGGGTCCAAGAGACCCAGTACTTC. Translation gives CASSPGVQETQYF.

With respect to this clone: At one end the junction does not follow the germline gene, possibly because of a read error. The genes are TRBV7-7 and TRBJ2-7; D might be TRBD1 (5 bases). There are 13 residues in the CDR3. The germline V gene has CDR1 SSHAT and CDR2 FNYEAQ (reference sequence). CDR3 sequence reads: CASSLVPQGEQYF. CDR3 DNA sequence: TGTGCTAGCAGCTTAGTTCCCCAGGGCGAGCAGTACTTC.

J is TRBJ1-1 and V is TRBV6-6, with 10 positions matching TRBD1. Unmatched junction bases numbered 6, after V lost 5 bases and J lost 3 bases. The CDR3 sequence is 15 residues long. Looked up from germline, CDR1 is MNHNY and CDR2 is SVGAGI (reference sequence). CDR3: CASSRPGTGDTEAFF. The CDR3 DNA sequence: TGTGCCAGCAGTCGGCCCGGGACAGGGGACACTGAAGCTTTCTTT.

The V call is TRBV27, the J call TRBJ2-3; D remains ambiguous. Per the germline V gene, CDR1 is MNHEY and CDR2 is SMNVEV (reference sequence). The CDR3 has 15 amino acids. Trimming removed 2 bases at V and 2 bases at J, with 11 bases between. CDR3 in DNA: TGTGCCAGCAGTTTAGGGCCCCACCCCACAGATACGCAGTATTTT. Protein product: CASSLGPHPTDTQYF.

V usage is TRBV28 and J usage is TRBJ2-1; D is perhaps TRBD1 (7 bases). Deletions cut 5 bases from V and 4 bases from J, with 12 bases between. Germline CDR1 reads MDHEN; CDR2 reads SYDVKM. The length of the CDR3 is 14 residues. The CDR3 DNA reads TGTGCCAGCAGTCAGGGGGGCCCTTACAATGAGCAGTTCTTC. Its protein product is CASSQGGPYNEQFF.

The CDR3 DNA sequence: TGTGCCAGCAGCGTATTTCTAAGTTTCGGTGAGCAGTTCTTC. Amino acids: CASSVFLSFGEQFF. The J gene is TRBJ2-1, the V gene TRBV9; unclear D gene. The CDR3 runs 14 residues. V was trimmed by 1 base and J by 9 bases, leaving 14 bases between them. Germline V gives CDR1 SGDLS, CDR2 YYNGEE.

This chain links TRBV25-1 with TRBJ1-6; tentative D call: TRBD1 (5 bases). Trimming removed 6 bases from V and 3 bases from J, with 9 bases in between. The CDR3 consists of 14 residues. Germline CDR1 reads MGHDK; CDR2 reads SYGVNS. In nucleotides, the CDR3 is TGTGCCAGCAGGGTAGACAGCTATAATTCACCCCTCCACTTT. As protein: CASRVDSYNSPLHF.

The chain carries TRBV6-5 and TRBJ2-3; D is perhaps TRBD1 (6 bases). V was clipped by 0 bases and J by 5 bases, with 12 bases between them. The CDR3 totals 15 residues. CDR1 is MNHEY and CDR2 is SVGAGI in the germline V gene. CDR3 loop: CASSYSDRKGDTQYF. For the CDR3, the DNA is TGTGCCAGCAGTTACTCAGACAGGAAGGGAGATACGCAGTATTTT.